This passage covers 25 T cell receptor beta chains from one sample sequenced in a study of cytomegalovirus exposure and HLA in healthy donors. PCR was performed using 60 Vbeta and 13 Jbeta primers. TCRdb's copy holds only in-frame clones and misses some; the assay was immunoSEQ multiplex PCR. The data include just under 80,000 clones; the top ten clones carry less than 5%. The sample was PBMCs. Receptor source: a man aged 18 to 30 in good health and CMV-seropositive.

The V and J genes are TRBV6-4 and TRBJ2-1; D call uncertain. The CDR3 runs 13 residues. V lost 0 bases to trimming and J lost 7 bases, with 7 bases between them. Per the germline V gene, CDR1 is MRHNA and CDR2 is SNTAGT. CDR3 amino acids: CASSDSGTNEQFF. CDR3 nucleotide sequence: TGTGCCAGCAGTGACTCGGGCACTAATGAGCAGTTCTTC.

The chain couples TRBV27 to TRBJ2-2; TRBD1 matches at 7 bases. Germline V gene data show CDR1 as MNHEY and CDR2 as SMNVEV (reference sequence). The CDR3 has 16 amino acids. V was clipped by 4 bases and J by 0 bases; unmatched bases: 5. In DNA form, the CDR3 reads TGTGCCAGCAGTTCCGGGACAGTTCCGAACACCGGGGAGCTGTTTTTT. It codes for CASSSGTVPNTGELFF.

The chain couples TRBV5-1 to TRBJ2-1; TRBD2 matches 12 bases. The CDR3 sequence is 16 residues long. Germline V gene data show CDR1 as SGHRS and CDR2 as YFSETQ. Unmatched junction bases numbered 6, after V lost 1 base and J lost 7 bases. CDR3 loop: CASSLPLAGGGNEQFF. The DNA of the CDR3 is TGCGCCAGCAGCTTGCCCCTAGCGGGAGGGGGAAATGAGCAGTTCTTC.

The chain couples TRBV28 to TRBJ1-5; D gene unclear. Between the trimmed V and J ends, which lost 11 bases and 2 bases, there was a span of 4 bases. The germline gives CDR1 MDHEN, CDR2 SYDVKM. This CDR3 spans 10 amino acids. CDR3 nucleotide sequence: TGTGCCGCAGGCAATCAGCCCCAGCATTTT. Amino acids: CAAGNQPQHF.

CDR3 DNA: TGTGCCAGCAGCCCAGAATTCGGGACTAGCGGTGTGACCTACGAGCAGTACTTC. Protein product: CASSPEFGTSGVTYEQYF. The V call is TRBV5-6, the J call TRBJ2-7; 11 nucleotides line up with TRBD2. V gave up 4 bases and J gave up 2 bases; unmatched junction bases: 14. Looked up from germline, CDR1 is SGHDT and CDR2 is YYEEEE. This CDR3 region has 18 residues.

Written as DNA, the CDR3 is TGTGCCAGTAGTATTCCAGGTTCAAAGTCTGGGGCCAACGTCCTGACTTTC. As protein: CASSIPGSKSGANVLTF. The chain links TRBV19 to TRBJ2-6; D is unresolved. The CDR3 runs 17 residues. V lost 3 bases to trimming and J lost 1 base, with 13 bases between them. Germline-derived CDR1 and CDR2 are LNHDA and SQIVND (reference sequence).

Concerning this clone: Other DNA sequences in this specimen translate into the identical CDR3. CDR3 amino acids: CASSPASNQPQHF. The CDR3 DNA sequence: TGTGCCAGCTCACCGGCCAGCAATCAGCCCCAGCATTTT. The J gene is TRBJ1-5, the V gene TRBV18; D gene unclear. Trimming removed 3 bases at V and 1 base at J, with 4 bases between. This CDR3 region has 13 residues. Germline CDR1 KGHSH, CDR2 LQKENI.

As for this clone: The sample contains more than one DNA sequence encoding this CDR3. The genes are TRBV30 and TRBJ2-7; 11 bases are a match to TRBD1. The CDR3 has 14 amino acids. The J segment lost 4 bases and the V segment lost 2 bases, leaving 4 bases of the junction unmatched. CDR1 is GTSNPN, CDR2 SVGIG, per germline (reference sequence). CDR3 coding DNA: TGTGCCTGGAGTAAGGACAGGGGGCAATACGAGCAGTACTTC. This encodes CAWSKDRGQYEQYF.

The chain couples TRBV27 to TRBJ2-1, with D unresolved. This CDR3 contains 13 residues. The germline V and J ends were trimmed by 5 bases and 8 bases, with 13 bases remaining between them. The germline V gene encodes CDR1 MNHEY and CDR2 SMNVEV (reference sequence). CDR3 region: CASSRLNGYEQFF. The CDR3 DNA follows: TGTGCCAGCAGTCGACTGAACGGTTATGAGCAGTTCTTC.

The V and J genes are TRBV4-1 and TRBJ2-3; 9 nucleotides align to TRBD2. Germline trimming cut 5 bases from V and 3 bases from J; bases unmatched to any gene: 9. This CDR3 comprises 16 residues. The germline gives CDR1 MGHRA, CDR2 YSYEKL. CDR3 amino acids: CASSTIGGLATDTQYF. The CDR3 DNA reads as TGCGCCAGCAGCACGATAGGCGGACTAGCGACAGATACGCAGTATTTT.

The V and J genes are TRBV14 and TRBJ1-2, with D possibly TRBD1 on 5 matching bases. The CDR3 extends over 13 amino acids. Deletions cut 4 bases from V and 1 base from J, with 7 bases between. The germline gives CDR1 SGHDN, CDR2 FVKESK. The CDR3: CASSPGGNYGYTF. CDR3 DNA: TGTGCCAGCAGCCCGGGGGGTAACTATGGCTACACCTTC.

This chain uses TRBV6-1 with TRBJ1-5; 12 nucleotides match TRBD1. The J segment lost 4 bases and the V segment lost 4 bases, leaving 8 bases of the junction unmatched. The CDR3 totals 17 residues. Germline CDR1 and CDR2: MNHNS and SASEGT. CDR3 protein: CASSGDRGRAGNQPQHF. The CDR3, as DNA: TGTGCCAGCAGTGGGGACAGGGGGCGAGCTGGGAATCAGCCCCAGCATTTT.

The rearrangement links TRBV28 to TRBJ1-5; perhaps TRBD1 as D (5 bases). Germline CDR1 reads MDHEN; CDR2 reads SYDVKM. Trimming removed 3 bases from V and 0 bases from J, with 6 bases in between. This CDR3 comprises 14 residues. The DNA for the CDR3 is TGTGCCAGCAGTTTGGGGGGTAGCAATCAGCCCCAGCATTTT. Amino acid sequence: CASSLGGSNQPQHF.

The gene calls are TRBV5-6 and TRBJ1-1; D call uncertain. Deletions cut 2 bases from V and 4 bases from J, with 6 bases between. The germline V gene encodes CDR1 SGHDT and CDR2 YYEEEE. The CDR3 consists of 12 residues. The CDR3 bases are TGTGCCAGCAGCTTTGGAGGCACTGAAGCTTTCTTT. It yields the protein CASSFGGTEAFF.

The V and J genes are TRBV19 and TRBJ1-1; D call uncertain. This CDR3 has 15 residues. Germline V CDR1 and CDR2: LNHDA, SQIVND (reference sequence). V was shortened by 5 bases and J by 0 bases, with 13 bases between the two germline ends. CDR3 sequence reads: CASSDESVLNTEAFF. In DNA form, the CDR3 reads TGTGCCAGTAGTGATGAGTCGGTTTTGAACACTGAAGCTTTCTTT. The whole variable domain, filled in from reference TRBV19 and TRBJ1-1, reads DGGITQSPKYLFRKEGQNVTLSCEQNLNHDAMYWYRQDPGQGLRLIYYSQIVNDFQKGDIAEGYSVSREKKESFPLTVTSAQKNPTAFYLCASSDESVLNTEAFFGQGTRLTVV.

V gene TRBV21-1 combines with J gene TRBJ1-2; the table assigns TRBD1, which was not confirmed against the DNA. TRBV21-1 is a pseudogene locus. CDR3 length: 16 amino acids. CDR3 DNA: TGTGCCAGCAGCAAGGACAGGGATCTTTTGAACTATGGCTACACCTTC. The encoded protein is CASSKDRDLLNYGYTF.

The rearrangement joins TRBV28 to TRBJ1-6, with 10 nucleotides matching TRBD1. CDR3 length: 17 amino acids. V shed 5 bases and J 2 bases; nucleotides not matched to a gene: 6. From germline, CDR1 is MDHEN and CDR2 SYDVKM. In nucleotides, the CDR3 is TGTGCCAGCAGTACGACAGGGGGCGCCGCCTATAATTCACCCCTCCACTTT. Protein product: CASSTTGGAAYNSPLHF.

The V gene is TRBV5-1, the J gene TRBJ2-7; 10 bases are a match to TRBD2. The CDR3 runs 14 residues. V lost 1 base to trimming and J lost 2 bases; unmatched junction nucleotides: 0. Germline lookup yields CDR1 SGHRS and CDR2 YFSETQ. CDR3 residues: CASSLTSGAYEQYF. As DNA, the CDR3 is TGCGCCAGCAGCTTGACTAGCGGGGCCTACGAGCAGTACTTC.

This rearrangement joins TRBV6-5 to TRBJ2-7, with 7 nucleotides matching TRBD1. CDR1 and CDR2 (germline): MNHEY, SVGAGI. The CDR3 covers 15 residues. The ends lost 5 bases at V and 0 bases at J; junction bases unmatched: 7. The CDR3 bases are TGTGCCAGCAGTCCCTGGGACAGAAACTCCTACGAGCAGTACTTC. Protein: CASSPWDRNSYEQYF.

The CDR3 reads CASSYPDRDHEQYF. CDR3 nucleotides: TGTGCCAGCAGTTACCCCGACAGGGATCACGAGCAGTACTTC. The chain links TRBV6-6 to TRBJ2-7; 7 nucleotides agree with TRBD1. Losses at the gene ends were 2 bases for V and 5 bases for J; bases not matched to a gene: 6. Per the germline V gene, CDR1 is MNHNY and CDR2 is SVGAGI (reference sequence). The CDR3 loop spans 14 amino acids.

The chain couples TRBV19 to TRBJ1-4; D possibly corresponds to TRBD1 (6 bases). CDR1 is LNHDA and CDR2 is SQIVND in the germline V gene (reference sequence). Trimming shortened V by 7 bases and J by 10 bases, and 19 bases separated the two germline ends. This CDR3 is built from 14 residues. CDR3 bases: TGTGCCAGTAACTCCGGGGACATAGTTGGAAAACTGTTTTTT. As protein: CASNSGDIVGKLFF.

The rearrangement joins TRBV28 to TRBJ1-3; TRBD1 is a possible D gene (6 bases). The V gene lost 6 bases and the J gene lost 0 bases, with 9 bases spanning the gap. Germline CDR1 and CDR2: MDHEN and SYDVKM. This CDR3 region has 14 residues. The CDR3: CASRRTVSGNTIYF. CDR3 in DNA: TGTGCCAGCAGGCGGACAGTCTCTGGAAACACCATATATTTT.

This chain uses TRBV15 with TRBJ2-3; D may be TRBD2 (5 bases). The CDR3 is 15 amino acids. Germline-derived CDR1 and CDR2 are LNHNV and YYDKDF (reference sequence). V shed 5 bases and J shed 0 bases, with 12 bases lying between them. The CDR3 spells CATSLPSSSTDTQYF. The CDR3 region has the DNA TGTGCCACCAGCCTACCTAGCTCTAGCACAGATACGCAGTATTTT. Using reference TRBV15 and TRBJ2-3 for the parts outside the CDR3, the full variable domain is DAMVIQNPRYQVTQFGKPVTLSCSQTLNHNVMYWYQQKSSQAPKLLFHYYDKDFNNEADTPDNFQSRRPNTSFCFLDIRSPGLGDTAMYLCATSLPSSSTDTQYFGPGTRLTVL.

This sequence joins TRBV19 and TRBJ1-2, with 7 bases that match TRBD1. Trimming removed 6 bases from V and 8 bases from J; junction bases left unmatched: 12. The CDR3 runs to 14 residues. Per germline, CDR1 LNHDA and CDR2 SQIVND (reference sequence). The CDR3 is CASSHRQGGRGYTF. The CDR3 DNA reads TGTGCCAGTAGCCACCGACAGGGCGGGCGCGGCTACACCTTC.

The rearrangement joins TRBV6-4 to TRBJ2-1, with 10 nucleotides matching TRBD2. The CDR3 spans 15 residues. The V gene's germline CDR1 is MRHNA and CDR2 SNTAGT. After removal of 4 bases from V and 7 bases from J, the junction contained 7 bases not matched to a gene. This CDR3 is CASSALAGVPNEQFF. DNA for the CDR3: TGTGCCAGCAGTGCGCTAGCGGGAGTTCCAAATGAGCAGTTCTTC.